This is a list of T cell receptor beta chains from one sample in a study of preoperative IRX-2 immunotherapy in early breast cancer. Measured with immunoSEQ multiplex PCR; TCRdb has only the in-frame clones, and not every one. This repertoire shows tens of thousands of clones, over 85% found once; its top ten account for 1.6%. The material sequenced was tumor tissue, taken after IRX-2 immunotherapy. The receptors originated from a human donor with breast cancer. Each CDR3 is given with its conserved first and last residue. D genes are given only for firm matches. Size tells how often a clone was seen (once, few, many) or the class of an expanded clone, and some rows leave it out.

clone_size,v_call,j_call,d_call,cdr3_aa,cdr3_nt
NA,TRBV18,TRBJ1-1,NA,CASSPPNSRYTEAFF,TGTGCCAGCTCACCACCGAACAGCCGATACACTGAAGCTTTCTTT
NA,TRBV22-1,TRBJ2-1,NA,CASKLTPRTGNEQFF,TGTGCCAGCAAGCTAACTCCCCGGACTGGGAATGAGCAGTTCTTC
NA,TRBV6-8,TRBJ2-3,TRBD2,CASKVSGGGVHTQYF,TGTGCCAGCAAAGTGAGCGGGGGGGGCGTGCATACGCAGTATTTT
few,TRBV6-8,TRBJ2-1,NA,CASRPLAGSYNEQFF,TGTGCCAGCAGGCCTCTGGCGGGGTCCTACAATGAGCAGTTCTTC
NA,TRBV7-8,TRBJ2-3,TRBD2,CASSGAGGSDTQYF,TGTGCCAGCAGCGGGGCGGGAGGATCAGATACGCAGTATTTT
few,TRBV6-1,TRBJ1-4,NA,CASSEAYRGGANEKLFF,TGTGCCAGCAGTGAAGCCTATCGAGGGGGGGCTAATGAAAAACTGTTTTTT
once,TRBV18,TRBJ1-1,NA,CASSPRGLNTEAFF,TGTGCCAGCTCACCACGGGGTTTGAACACTGAAGCTTTCTTT
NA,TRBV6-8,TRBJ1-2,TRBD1,CASSSPQGASSDYGYTF,TGTGCCAGCAGTTCCCCGCAGGGGGCGTCCTCGGACTATGGCTACACCTTC
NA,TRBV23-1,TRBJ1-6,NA,CASSSWGSSYNSPLHF,TGCGCCAGCAGCTCCTGGGGGAGCTCCTATAATTCACCCCTCCACTTT
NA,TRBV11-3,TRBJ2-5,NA,CASRLYGGPQETQYF,TGTGCCAGCAGACTGTATGGGGGACCCCAAGAGACCCAGTACTTC
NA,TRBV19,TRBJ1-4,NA,CATNANGEKLFF,TGTGCCACGAACGCGAACGGAGAAAAACTGTTTTTT
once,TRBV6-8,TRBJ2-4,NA,CASSYSRGAKNIQYF,TGTGCCAGCAGTTACTCCAGGGGTGCCAAAAACATTCAGTACTTC
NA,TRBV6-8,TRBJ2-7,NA,CASSYAGRDGEQYF,TGTGCCAGCAGTTACGCAGGACGCGATGGAGAGCAGTACTTC
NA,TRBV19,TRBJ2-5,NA,CASSIGTGRETQYF,TGTGCCAGTAGTATAGGGACCGGAAGAGAGACCCAGTACTTC
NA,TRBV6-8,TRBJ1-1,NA,CASSRQNTEAFF,TGTGCCAGCTCCAGGCAGAACACTGAAGCTTTCTTT
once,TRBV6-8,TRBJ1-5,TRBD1,CASSSGTGAYSNQPQHF,TGTGCCAGCAGTTCCGGGACAGGGGCTTATAGCAATCAGCCCCAGCATTTT
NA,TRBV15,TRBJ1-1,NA,CATSRERATPARLNTEAFF,TGTGCCACCAGCAGAGAGAGGGCTACCCCGGCCAGGCTGAACACTGAAGCTTTCTTT
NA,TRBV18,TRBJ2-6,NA,CASSPGASGANVLTF,TGTGCCAGCTCACCGGGGGCTTCTGGGGCCAACGTCCTGACTTTC
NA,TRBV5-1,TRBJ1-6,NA,CASSFPPKSGNSPLHF,TGCGCCAGCAGCTTTCCGCCCAAGTCGGGGAATTCACCCCTCCACTTT
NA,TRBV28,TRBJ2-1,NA,CASDRALTYNEQFF,TGTGCCAGCGACCGGGCCCTTACCTACAATGAGCAGTTCTTC
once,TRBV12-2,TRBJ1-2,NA,CASRLGGVCRGRDGYTF,TGTGCAAGTCGCTTAGGAGGGGTGTGCAGGGGGCGAGATGGCTACACCTTC
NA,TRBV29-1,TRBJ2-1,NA,CSVEVGYNEQFF,TGCAGCGTTGAGGTCGGTTACAATGAGCAGTTCTTC
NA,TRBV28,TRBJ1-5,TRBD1,CASSWDRGRGQPQHF,TGTGCCAGCAGTTGGGACAGGGGGCGCGGTCAGCCCCAGCATTTT
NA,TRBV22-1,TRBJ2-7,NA,CASSQDRVNGYEQYF,TGTGCCAGCAGTCAAGACAGGGTGAATGGCTACGAGCAGTACTTC
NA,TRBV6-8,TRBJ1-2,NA,CASSEGRGGYTF,TGTGCCAGCAGTGAGGGGAGGGGAGGCTACACCTTC
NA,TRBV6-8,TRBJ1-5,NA,CASSYQGDQPQHF,TGTGCCAGCAGTTACCAGGGCGATCAGCCCCAGCATTTT
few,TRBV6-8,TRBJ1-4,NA,CASSPWPRDYEKLFF,TGTGCCAGCAGCCCTTGGCCGCGAGACTATGAAAAACTGTTTTTT
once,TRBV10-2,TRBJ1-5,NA,CASSVGEQPQHF,TGCGCCAGCAGTGTCGGGGAACAGCCCCAGCATTTT
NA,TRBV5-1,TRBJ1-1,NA,CASSLARGGTEAFF,TGCGCCAGCAGCTTGGCCAGGGGCGGCACTGAAGCTTTCTTT
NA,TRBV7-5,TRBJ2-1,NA,CASSLFSAGGLNEQFF,TGTGCCAGCAGCTTATTTTCCGCGGGAGGGCTCAATGAGCAGTTCTTC
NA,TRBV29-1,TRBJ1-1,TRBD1,CSGGTGRAEAFF,TGCAGCGGGGGGACAGGGAGGGCTGAAGCTTTCTTT
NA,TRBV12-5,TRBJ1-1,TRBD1,CASSHGGQGASEAFF,TGTGCTAGTTCACACGGGGGACAGGGGGCCTCTGAAGCTTTCTTT
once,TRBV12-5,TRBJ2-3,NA,CASGSEGGTQYF,TGTGCTAGTGGCTCTGAGGGCGGTACGCAATATTTT
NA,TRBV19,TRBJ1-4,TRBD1,CASSVDRDGYEKLFF,TGTGCCAGTAGCGTCGACAGGGACGGATACGAAAAACTGTTTTTT
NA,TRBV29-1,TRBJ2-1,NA,CSVVATSYNEQFF,TGCAGCGTTGTAGCGACCTCCTACAATGAGCAGTTCTTC
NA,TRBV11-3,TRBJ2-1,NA,CASSAGQIRINEQFF,TGTGCCAGCAGCGCGGGACAAATTCGAATCAATGAGCAGTTCTTC